This T cell receptor (beta chain) was sequenced in a study of cytomegalovirus exposure and HLA in healthy donors. In the study overall: As an earlier analysis found, 180 million or so T cells yielded approximately 100 million unique TCR beta sequences. Study findings and constraints: The classifier reportedly diagnosed cytomegalovirus status with high sensitivity and specificity. Later analysis associated a missense DCLRE1C variant with TCR beta V- and J-gene trimming. Later findings reportedly placed an Asian-associated ancestry cluster below the approximately 670-donor mean for N-insertions.

This clone has only a few counts. The antigen is not known. The PCR used 60 Vbeta and 13 Jbeta primers. Produced via immunoSEQ multiplex PCR; TCRdb's table is partial and in-frame only. The sample has 120,000 or so clones; 75% are singletons. The sequence derives from a woman in her forties or fifties in good health and CMV-seronegative. Sequencing was done on a sample of PBMCs.

The CDR3 loop reads CASSEWGGLTNTGELFF. The CDR3 DNA reads as TGTGCCAGCAGTGAATGGGGGGGACTAACGAACACCGGGGAGCTGTTTTTT. The rearrangement uses TRBV6-4 and TRBJ2-2, with TRBD2 matching over 7 bases. The V gene end was trimmed by 3 bases and the J gene end by 0 bases; junction bases not matched to a gene: 7. CDR1 is MRHNA and CDR2 is SNTAGT in the germline V gene. This CDR3 is built from 17 residues.